Below, 6 T cell receptor beta chains from the same sample are listed, as sequenced in a study of blood T cell repertoires in COVID-19. The protocol was immunoSEQ multiplex PCR, while the TCRdb copy is restricted to in-frame clones and leaves out a portion. The sample has tens of thousands of clones; roughly nine tenths are singletons. The specimen sequenced was peripheral blood. These receptors all stem from a man aged 55 to 69 with acute or convalescent COVID-19.

J is TRBJ1-3 and V is TRBV19; D is undetermined. V lost 2 bases and J lost 0, with 8 bases in between. Germline V gene data show CDR1 as LNHDA and CDR2 as SQIVND (reference sequence). The CDR3 has 15 residues. In DNA, the CDR3 is TGTGCCAGTAGTATATATCACTCCTCTGGAAACACCATATATTTT. Its protein is CASSIYHSSGNTIYF.

V and J are TRBV15 and TRBJ1-4; D is undetermined. Germline V lookup: CDR1 LNHNV, CDR2 YYDKDF (reference sequence). V gave up 3 bases and J gave up 0 bases, with 8 bases separating them. This CDR3 is built from 15 residues. CDR3: CATSSNRATNEKLFF. CDR3 bases: TGTGCCACCAGCAGCAACAGAGCAACTAATGAAAAACTGTTTTTT.

This chain connects TRBV28 to TRBJ1-1; D is undetermined. Trimming stripped 7 bases from V and 6 bases from J, with 9 bases between. Germline-derived CDR1 and CDR2 are MDHEN and SYDVKM. This CDR3 is built from 11 residues. CDR3 residues: CASTASAEAFF. CDR3 nucleotides: TGTGCCAGCACCGCGTCCGCTGAAGCTTTCTTT. Variable domain in full (rest from reference TRBV28 and TRBJ1-1): DVKVTQSSRYLVKRTGEKVFLECVQDMDHENMFWYRQDPGLGLRLIYFSYDVKMKEKGDIPEGYSVSREKKERFSLILESASTNQTSMYLCASTASAEAFFGQGTRLTVV.

The V call is TRBV3-1 (or the pseudogene TRBV3-2), the J call TRBJ2-7, with 7 bases lining up with TRBD1. Per the germline V gene, CDR1 is LGHDT and CDR2 is YNNKEL (reference sequence). The CDR3 has 13 amino acids. With 1 base clipped from V and 4 bases from J, the junction kept 1 base outside the gene matches. The CDR3 loop is CASSQGRGYEQYF. The CDR3 DNA sequence: TGTGCCAGCAGCCAAGGCAGGGGGTACGAGCAGTACTTC.

This clone was observed a single time. The V gene is TRBV18, the J gene TRBJ1-1; tentative D call: TRBD1 (6 bases). Germline CDR1 and CDR2: KGHSH and LQKENI. The length of the CDR3 is 14 residues. Between the trimmed V and J ends, which lost 1 base and 6 bases, there was a span of 12 bases. The CDR3 region is CASSPRPGGAEAFF. CDR3 nucleotides: TGTGCCAGCTCACCACGCCCGGGGGGCGCTGAAGCTTTCTTT.

The gene calls are TRBV5-6 and TRBJ1-2; D is perhaps TRBD1 (6 bases). The CDR3 loop spans 15 amino acids. Germline loops: CDR1 SGHDT, CDR2 YYEEEE. Trimming left V 4 bases short and J 2 bases short, with 15 bases between. Here the CDR3 DNA reads TGTGCCAGCAGCACCCCAGGGGTGAGAAACTATGGCTACACCTTC. It is translated as CASSTPGVRNYGYTF. Combining the CDR3 with reference TRBV5-6 and TRBJ1-2 gives the whole variable domain DAGVTQSPTHLIKTRGQQVTLRCSPKSGHDTVSWYQQALGQGPQFIFQYYEEEERQRGNFPDRFSGHQFPNYSSELNVNALLLGDSALYLCASSTPGVRNYGYTFGSGTRLTVV.